This entry describes one T cell receptor beta chain. Its antigen is undetermined. The data were taken from a study of CD8 T cells in ankylosing spondylitis. Study-level results: Some motif variants were previously reported in reactive arthritis synovial fluid and blood. Relatively scarce in peripheral blood, disease-linked clones were CD8+. In ankylosing spondylitis blood, a motif of roughly 8 highly homologous TCR beta variants appeared characteristic.

The CDR3 sequence is 14 residues long. Trimming shortened V by 5 bases and J by 2 bases, and 12 bases separated the two germline ends. Germline V gene sequence: CDR1 MNHNS, CDR2 SASEGT. Quantitative molecular-barcoded 5'-RACE generated the TCR beta libraries. TCRdb re-called the 5' RACE reads through MiXCR, storing one row per CDR3 protein. In the table there are about 420,000 distinct CDR3 sequences, approximately 20% of which are singletons. Sequenced input: blood, either unsorted or a sorted T cell fraction (not recorded which). V and J are TRBV6-1 and TRBJ1-2; D may be TRBD1 (5 bases). This clonotype originated in a male donor with ankylosing spondylitis. The DNA of the CDR3 is TGTGCCAGCAGTCTCTACGACAGAAACTATGGCTACACCTTC. This translates into CASSLYDRNYGYTF.